This T cell receptor (beta chain) appears in the sequencing data of a study of blood T cell repertoires in COVID-19. On the study more broadly: Both acute and convalescent COVID-19 samples were obtained from the United States, Italy and Spain. Nucleic acid was either cDNA or gDNA, and it came from T cells, B-cell-depleted T cells, or PBMCs.

CDR1 is SNHLY and CDR2 is FYNNEI in the germline V gene. The CDR3 runs 13 residues. J lost 4 bases, V lost 6 bases, and 3 bases had no gene match. Sequenced by immunoSEQ multiplex PCR; TCRdb stores in-frame clones only, minus some. Of almost 200,000 clones listed, 86% were seen once; the top ten hold about 0.72%. Sequenced: peripheral blood. This chain uses TRBV2 with TRBJ1-1; 9 bases agree with TRBD1. The sequence derives from a woman in her seventies with acute or convalescent COVID-19. CDR3 sequence reads: CASRADRGTEAFF. The DNA for the CDR3 is TGTGCCAGCAGGGCGGACAGGGGCACTGAAGCTTTCTTT.